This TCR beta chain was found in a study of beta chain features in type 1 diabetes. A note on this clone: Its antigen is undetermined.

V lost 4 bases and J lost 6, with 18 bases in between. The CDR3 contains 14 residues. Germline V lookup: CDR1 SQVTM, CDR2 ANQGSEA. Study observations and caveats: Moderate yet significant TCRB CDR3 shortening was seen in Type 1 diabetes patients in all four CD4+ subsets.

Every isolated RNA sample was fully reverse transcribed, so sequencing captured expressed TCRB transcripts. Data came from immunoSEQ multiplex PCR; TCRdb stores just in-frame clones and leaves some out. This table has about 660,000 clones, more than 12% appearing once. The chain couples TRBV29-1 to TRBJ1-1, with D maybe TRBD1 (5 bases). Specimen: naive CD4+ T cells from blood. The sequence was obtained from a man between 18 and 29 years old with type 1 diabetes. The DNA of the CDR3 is TGCAGCGTTGCCCCCGGGGGAGGGGTCGCTGAAGCTTTCTTT. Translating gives CSVAPGGGVAEAFF.